These 5 T cell receptor beta chains were sequenced from one sample in a study of T cell responses to AZD1222 COVID-19 vaccine. Sequencing was performed with immunoSEQ multiplex PCR; in TCRdb, only in-frame clones are kept and a portion is missing. In the table there are 100,000 to 140,000 clones, approximately 90% of which are singletons. Here the sequenced sample was peripheral blood, taken 28 days after the second AZD1222 dose. Receptor source: an adult who received the AZD1222 COVID-19 vaccine.

The rearrangement uses TRBV19 and TRBJ2-1; 9 bases agree with TRBD2. CDR1 and CDR2 (germline): LNHDA, SQIVND (reference sequence). The CDR3 consists of 15 residues. V shed 3 bases and J 8 bases; nucleotides not matched to a gene: 8. The CDR3 DNA reads as TGTGCCAGTAGTATTCTGGCGGGAGGGCCGGATGAGCAGTTCTTC. Amino acids: CASSILAGGPDEQFF. The complete variable domain, with remaining parts taken from reference TRBV19 and TRBJ2-1, reads DGGITQSPKYLFRKEGQNVTLSCEQNLNHDAMYWYRQDPGQGLRLIYYSQIVNDFQKGDIAEGYSVSREKKESFPLTVTSAQKNPTAFYLCASSILAGGPDEQFFGPGTRLTVL.

This chain connects TRBV10-2 to TRBJ2-1; 10 positions agree with TRBD2. The CDR3 length is 14 residues. The V segment lost 3 bases and the J segment 12 bases; nucleotides outside the gene matches: 8. CDR1 WSHSY and CDR2 SAAADI come from the germline V gene. CDR3 in DNA: TGCGCCAGCAGTGACCCCAGCGGGGGGGCAGGGCAGTTCTTC. Protein: CASSDPSGGAGQFF.

The chain links TRBV19 to TRBJ1-5; D not resolved. This CDR3 region has 13 residues. V lost 2 bases and J 6 bases, leaving 8 bases between the germline ends. Germline values: CDR1 LNHDA, CDR2 SQIVND (reference sequence). The CDR3 loop is CASSILLGQPQHF. Here the CDR3 DNA reads TGTGCCAGTAGTATACTTTTGGGTCAGCCCCAGCATTTT.

The chain is built from TRBV9 and TRBJ2-3, with 8 bases aligning to TRBD2. This CDR3 spans 16 amino acids. The germline V gene encodes CDR1 SGDLS and CDR2 YYNGEE. J was trimmed by 3 bases and V by 0 bases; bases with no gene match: 6. The CDR3 DNA reads as TGTGCCAGCAGCGTAGACGCCGGGACTAGGACAGATACGCAGTATTTT. This gives the protein CASSVDAGTRTDTQYF. Together with reference TRBV9 and TRBJ2-3, the CDR3 gives the full variable domain: DSGVTQTPKHLITATGQRVTLRCSPRSGDLSVYWYQQSLDQGLQFLIQYYNGEERAKGNILERFSAQQFPDLHSELNLSSLELGDSALYFCASSVDAGTRTDTQYFGPGTRLTVL.

This clone has only one observation. V is TRBV28 and J is TRBJ2-7; TRBD2 aligns across 9 bases. After removal of 8 bases from V and 6 bases from J, the junction contained 8 bases not matched to a gene. This CDR3 has 13 residues. Per the germline V gene, CDR1 is MDHEN and CDR2 is SYDVKM. The chain's CDR3 is CASCSGSRGEQYF. Here the CDR3 DNA reads TGTGCCAGCTGTAGCGGGAGTAGGGGCGAGCAGTACTTC.